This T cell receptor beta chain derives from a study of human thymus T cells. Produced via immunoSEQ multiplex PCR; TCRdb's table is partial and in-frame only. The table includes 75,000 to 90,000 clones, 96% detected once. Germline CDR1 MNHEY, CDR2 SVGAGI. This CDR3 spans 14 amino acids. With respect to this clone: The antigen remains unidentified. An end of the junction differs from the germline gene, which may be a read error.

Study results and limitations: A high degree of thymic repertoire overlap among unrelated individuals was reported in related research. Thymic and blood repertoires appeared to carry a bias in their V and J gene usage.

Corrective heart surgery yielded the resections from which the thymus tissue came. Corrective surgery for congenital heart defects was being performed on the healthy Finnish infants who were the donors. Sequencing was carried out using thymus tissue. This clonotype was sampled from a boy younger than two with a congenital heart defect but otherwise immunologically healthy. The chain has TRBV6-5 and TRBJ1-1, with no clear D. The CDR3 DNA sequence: TGTGCCAGCAGTTACTCGATCCGAAACAATGAAGCTTTCTTT. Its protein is CASSYSIRNNEAFF.